Listed here are 10 T cell receptor beta chains from one sample, sequenced in a study of blood T cell repertoires in COVID-19. Sequencing used immunoSEQ multiplex PCR; TCRdb keeps in-frame clones, though not all of them. This table holds around 150,000 clones, more than 80% found once. The sequencing input was peripheral blood. The receptors derive from a woman aged 60-75 years with COVID-19, enrolled during active disease.

The chain combines TRBV28 with TRBJ2-7; 7 bases map to TRBD1. The CDR3 is made up of 15 amino acids. With V trimmed by 3 bases and J by 2 bases, 7 bases remained unmatched. Germline loops: CDR1 MDHEN, CDR2 SYDVKM. CDR3 loop: CASSFGHRGTYEQYF. The CDR3 region has the DNA TGTGCCAGCAGTTTCGGGCACAGGGGCACCTACGAGCAGTACTTC.

The gene calls are TRBV2 and TRBJ1-2; the D is unclear. This CDR3 region has 15 residues. The germline V and J ends were trimmed by 8 bases and 1 base, with 17 bases remaining between them. Looked up from germline, CDR1 is SNHLY and CDR2 is FYNNEI. CDR3: CASSIKGGVNYGYTF. The CDR3 region has the DNA TGTGCCAGCTCGATTAAAGGCGGAGTTAACTATGGCTACACCTTC.

This clone showed up just a few times. The rearrangement joins TRBV19 to TRBJ1-3; TRBD1 matches 9 bases. V lost 8 bases to trimming and J lost 5 bases; unmatched junction nucleotides: 4. Germline lookup yields CDR1 LNHDA and CDR2 SQIVND (reference sequence). The CDR3 length is 13 residues. The CDR3 DNA reads TGTGCCAGTCCGGACAGGGGAAGAAACACCATATATTTT. Translation: CASPDRGRNTIYF.

This chain joins TRBV2 and TRBJ2-3; no definite D call. The length of the CDR3 is 11 residues. Trimming removed 6 bases at V and 4 bases at J, with 5 bases between. CDR1 is SNHLY, CDR2 FYNNEI, per germline. The CDR3 nucleotides read TGTGCCAGCAGGAGCCCAGATACGCAGTATTTT. Protein sequence: CASRSPDTQYF.

The chain employs TRBV7-2 and TRBJ1-2; D perhaps matches TRBD1 (5 bases). CDR3 length: 15 amino acids. The V end lost 5 bases, the J end lost 8 bases, and 21 bases lay between the germline ends. CDR1 and CDR2 (germline): SGHTA, FQGNSA. The chain's CDR3 is CASSPRGTFLGGYTF. CDR3 coding DNA: TGTGCCAGCAGCCCTCGGGGGACTTTTCTAGGGGGCTACACCTTC.

The chain carries TRBV5-4 and TRBJ2-3; 13 nucleotides line up with TRBD2. CDR1 is SGHNT and CDR2 is YYREEE in the germline V gene (reference sequence). V dropped 0 bases and J dropped 1; count of bases not matched to a gene: 5. The CDR3 length is 18 residues. This CDR3 reads CASSLGLAGGGGTDTQYF. For the CDR3, the DNA is TGTGCCAGCAGCTTGGGACTAGCGGGGGGCGGAGGCACAGATACGCAGTATTTT.

This rearrangement joins TRBV6-2 or TRBV6-3 to TRBJ1-2, with a weak D call TRBD1 (6 bases). CDR1 is MNHEY and CDR2 is SVGEGT in the germline V gene. V lost 6 bases and J 3 bases, leaving 14 bases between the germline ends. The CDR3 spans 14 residues. The CDR3 sequence: CASSSGGAYYGYTF. CDR3 nucleotides: TGTGCCAGCAGCTCCGGGGGGGCATACTATGGCTACACCTTC.

The chain employs TRBV18 and TRBJ2-1; 8 bases align to TRBD2. After removal of 3 bases from V and 6 bases from J, the junction contained 4 bases not matched to a gene. Germline V gene sequence: CDR1 KGHSH, CDR2 LQKENI. The CDR3 runs 14 residues. CDR3: CASSPNSGANEQFF. CDR3 sequence (DNA): TGTGCCAGCTCACCCAATAGCGGGGCCAATGAGCAGTTCTTC.

This clone was observed once. The V gene is TRBV30, the J gene TRBJ1-3; D gene ambiguous. The CDR3 extends over 16 amino acids. Germline V gene sequence: CDR1 GTSNPN, CDR2 SVGIG (reference sequence). V lost 2 bases, J lost 4 bases, and 18 bases lay in between. CDR3 amino acids: CAWSPLQRAQGNTIYF. Written as DNA, the CDR3 is TGTGCCTGGAGTCCCCTACAGAGAGCCCAAGGAAACACCATATATTTT.

The J gene is TRBJ1-2, the V gene TRBV6-5; D may be TRBD1 (6 bases). In germline, CDR1 is MNHEY, CDR2 SVGAGI. The CDR3 extends over 15 amino acids. V was clipped by 8 bases and J by 4 bases, with 20 bases between them. This CDR3 is CASGEGGQIIYGYTF. As DNA, the CDR3 is TGTGCCAGCGGCGAGGGGGGGCAGATCATCTATGGCTACACCTTC.